This entry describes one TCR beta chain. This sample stems from a study of PD-1 and CTLA-4 blockade in melanoma. Assay used: immunoSEQ multiplex PCR; TCRdb lists only in-frame clones, some missing. The sample carries around 29,000 clones, 85% to 90% recorded once. Germline CDR1 and CDR2: GTSNPN and SVGIG (reference sequence). This CDR3 region has 13 residues. The source material was CD8+ T cells from peripheral blood, sampled before anti-PD-1 treatment. J is TRBJ2-1 and V is TRBV30; 9 bases line up with TRBD1. The receptor's source is a human donor with melanoma. CDR3 sequence: CAAGTGPYNEQFF. The CDR3 DNA is TGTGCTGCCGGGACAGGGCCCTACAATGAGCAGTTCTTC.